This T cell receptor (beta chain) was captured in a study of blood T cell repertoires in COVID-19. The ends lost 4 bases at V and 2 bases at J; junction bases unmatched: 7. The CDR3 spans 15 residues. CDR1 is SGHTA and CDR2 is FQGNSA in the germline V gene. Original handling: Reference gene primers were amplified, and this amplification served to estimate nucleated cell counts. The table came from immunoSEQ multiplex PCR; TCRdb's copy has only in-frame clones and leaves some out. Clonal size and the V and J genes are those of that table, whereas D and trimming came from the DNA. The sample holds some 150,000 clones; 75% to 90% are singletons and the top ten take about 2.9%.

This sequence joins TRBV7-2 and TRBJ2-7, with 8 positions matching TRBD2. The sequencing sample was made of peripheral blood. The receptor was derived from a man between 60 and 75 years old with active or convalescent COVID-19. The chain's CDR3 is CASSWSSGSPYEQYF. The CDR3 DNA reads as TGTGCCAGCAGCTGGTCAAGCGGGAGTCCCTACGAGCAGTACTTC.